This T cell receptor (beta chain) was recovered during a study of cytomegalovirus exposure and HLA in healthy donors. Notes on this clone: Other DNA sequences within the sample encode an identical CDR3.

This PCR relied on a set of 60 Vbeta primers and 13 Jbeta primers. The protocol was immunoSEQ multiplex PCR, while the TCRdb copy is restricted to in-frame clones and leaves out a portion. The data contain 100,000 to 150,000 clones, about three quarters of them seen just once; the ten biggest clones take up about 6%. V was clipped by 3 bases and J by 7 bases; unmatched bases: 8. Germline V gives CDR1 LNHDA, CDR2 SQIVND (reference sequence). The CDR3 spans 15 residues. V is TRBV19 and J is TRBJ2-7, with TRBD1 identical over 11 bases. This sequence was found in a middle-aged woman in good health and CMV-seronegative. The sample taken for sequencing was PBMCs. The CDR3 here is CASSITGTGGNEQYF. The DNA of the CDR3 is TGTGCCAGTAGTATTACCGGGACAGGGGGTAATGAGCAGTACTTC.